Listed here are 4 T cell receptor beta chains from one sample, sequenced in a study of cytomegalovirus exposure and HLA in healthy donors. 13 Jbeta primers and 60 Vbeta primers were used for the PCR. Libraries were prepared by immunoSEQ multiplex PCR; TCRdb keeps only in-frame clonotypes and omits some of them. The sample lists over 80,000 clones, 70% to 75% occurring once. Input material: PBMCs. These receptors were obtained from a woman under 30 in good health and CMV-seropositive.

The V call is TRBV19, the J call TRBJ1-3; 7 bases line up with TRBD1. The junction had 6 bases not matched to a gene; V was cut back by 7 bases and J by 0 bases. CDR1 LNHDA and CDR2 SQIVND come from the germline V gene (reference sequence). This CDR3 comprises 15 residues. DNA of the CDR3: TGTGCCAGTACCGTGGACAGGTTCTCTGGAAACACCATATATTTT. Amino acids: CASTVDRFSGNTIYF.

The CDR3 region is CASSVGRDKNIQYF. The CDR3 region has the DNA TGTGCCAGCAGCGTAGGCCGGGACAAAAACATTCAGTACTTC. The genes are TRBV9 and TRBJ2-4; perhaps TRBD2 as D (5 bases). The CDR3 extends over 14 amino acids. Germline lookup yields CDR1 SGDLS and CDR2 YYNGEE. The germline V and J ends were trimmed by 0 bases and 3 bases, with 7 bases remaining between them.

The CDR3 reads CAWSATPGQGYTF. The CDR3 coding sequence is TGTGCCTGGAGTGCAACCCCAGGGCAAGGCTACACCTTC. V and J are TRBV30 and TRBJ1-2; D is perhaps TRBD1 (5 bases). In germline, CDR1 is GTSNPN, CDR2 SVGIG (reference sequence). This CDR3 contains 13 residues. Trimming pared 1 base from V and 8 bases from J, leaving 14 bases between.

The rearrangement uses TRBV6-5 and TRBJ1-3; TRBD1 is a possible D gene (6 bases). The CDR3 has 16 residues. V lost 0 bases and J lost 4, with 13 bases in between. CDR1 is MNHEY and CDR2 is SVGAGI in the germline V gene. CDR3 nucleotide sequence: TGTGCCAGCAGTTACTCAGGGACATTAATCGGAAACACCATATATTTT. This gives the protein CASSYSGTLIGNTIYF.